A few counts support the clone carrying this T cell receptor (beta chain). Its matching antigen is unknown. With molecular barcodes, quantitative 5'-RACE was used to make the TCR beta libraries. TCRdb processed the 5' RACE reads anew with MiXCR; each CDR3 protein has one entry. The sample records under 850,000 distinct CDR3 sequences, around a fifth being singletons. This sample is part of a study of CD8 T cells in ankylosing spondylitis. Findings and caveats of the study: Some of the motif variants had earlier been found in reactive arthritis patients' fluid and blood. What appeared characteristic of ankylosing spondylitis blood was a TCR beta motif of eight highly homologous variants. Disease-linked clones reportedly concentrated significantly in matched ankylosing spondylitis synovial fluid. Disease-linked clones were CD8+ and relatively rare in peripheral blood.

Trimming cost V 6 bases and J 0 bases; bases outside gene matches: 13. The CDR3 consists of 18 residues. Germline V gene sequence: CDR1 MGHRA, CDR2 YSYEKL. The chain is built from TRBV4-1 and TRBJ2-2; 7 bases map to TRBD1. Sequencing was done on a sample of blood, either unsorted or a sorted T cell fraction (not recorded which). The TCR comes from a male donor with ankylosing spondylitis. CDR3 residues: CASRPIEATGPNTGELFF. As DNA, the CDR3 is TGCGCCAGCAGGCCAATAGAGGCGACAGGGCCGAACACCGGGGAGCTGTTTTTT.